The entry below gives a single T cell receptor (beta chain) sequence along with its context. There is no known antigen for this receptor. No base-level quality is on record; no much larger clone is a single base apart. The immunoSEQ Assay, a bias-controlled multiplex PCR, was used to amplify TCRbeta CDR3 regions from genomic DNA. Concerning the study's data processing: Nucleated cell counts per sample were estimated from amplification of reference gene primers within the assay. Sequence reads were collapsed and filtered to measure the absolute abundance of every unique TCRbeta CDR3 rearrangement. Productive Simpson clonality was computed per sample as the square root of Simpson's diversity index over productive rearrangements. Not all clones reach the TCRdb copy of this immuneACCESS table, which keeps in-frame sequences only. Checked studies attribute under half of the gap to unresolved V genes and leave the rest unexplained. D and trimming come from the DNA, and the V and J calls and clone size come from that table. The sample table shows about 180,000 clones, and 70% to 90% are seen once. Of the sample, 1.9% falls within the top ten clones.

This record comes from a study of blood T cell repertoires in COVID-19 (dated by TCRdb to 2020 to 2022). For context, the study as a whole: Collaborator samples came from the United States, Italy and Spain and covered acute and convalescent phases of COVID-19. The material from the prospective study consisted of cDNA or gDNA derived from T cells, B-cell-depleted T cells, or PBMCs. Deeply sampled blood TCRbeta repertoires from subjects exposed to, actively infected with, or recovered from COVID-19 were included in the dataset. A freely available public database, intended as a resource for researchers studying the immune response to SARS-CoV-2, is where the repertoires were released. Samples came from the ongoing ImmuneRACE study (first 160 participants) plus 1,254 subjects from 6 global collaborators. Nearly every sample came with metadata listing a de-identified subject ID, COVID-19 status, age in years and sex. Where available, HLA class I and class II types were taken from metadata supplied by the sample provider and were not determined by assay-based typing.

There are 12 amino acids in the CDR3, from cysteine to phenylalanine inclusive. CDR3 DNA only is kept here, 36 bases in frame from base 1. V is cut back by 11 bases and J by 6 bases, with 7 bases in the junction unmatched. From a lookup of the germline V gene, CDR1 and CDR2 are MDHEN and SYDVKM. Samples from volunteer blood donors who had recovered from COVID-19 were contributed by a second Seattle source. Whole blood was collected in K2EDTA tubes by collaborating institutions according to the institutions' own protocols. For TCRbeta analysis, collaborator samples were shipped as frozen whole blood, as isolated PBMCs, or as DNA extracted from either sample type. Broad study findings and their caveats: Clinical and demographic metadata were provided uncurated, with the amount varying by source and participant.

The TCR was taken from a man between 18 and 29 years old who had recovered from COVID-19. Recombination joined TRBV28 with TRBJ2-4, with TRBD1 identical over 7 junction bases. Sequencing was performed on peripheral blood. This receptor carries the CDR3 CASRTGLNIQYF. The nucleotides read TGTGCCTCCAGGACAGGACTAAACATTCAGTACTTC.